The TCR beta chain under discussion was sequenced for a study of response to subunit inactivated influenza vaccine. Deletions cut 7 bases from V and 6 bases from J, with 22 bases between. CDR1 and CDR2 from the germline V gene are MNHEY and SVGEGT. CDR3 length: 16 amino acids. TCRdb re-called the RT-PCR reads through MiXCR, storing one row per CDR3 protein. The sample gives about 570,000 distinct CDR3 sequences, approximately 10% of which show up once; approximately 10% is in the top ten. As concerns this clonotype: This may be a read error: a much more frequent sequence differs by one nucleotide.

This same sample was also taken into another study, of T cells expressing NK-cell markers. From that second work: With UMIs, 5'RACE template switching was used to make TCR beta cDNA.

The chain recombines TRBV6-2 or TRBV6-3 with TRBJ1-5; TRBD1 is a possible D gene (6 bases). This specimen was PBMCs from blood, taken on the day of vaccination. This sequence originates from a man aged 45 to 65 who received an inactivated influenza vaccine. CDR3 amino acids: CASTFDRPISPQPQHF. The CDR3 coding sequence is TGTGCCAGCACTTTCGACAGGCCGATAAGCCCTCAGCCCCAGCATTTT.